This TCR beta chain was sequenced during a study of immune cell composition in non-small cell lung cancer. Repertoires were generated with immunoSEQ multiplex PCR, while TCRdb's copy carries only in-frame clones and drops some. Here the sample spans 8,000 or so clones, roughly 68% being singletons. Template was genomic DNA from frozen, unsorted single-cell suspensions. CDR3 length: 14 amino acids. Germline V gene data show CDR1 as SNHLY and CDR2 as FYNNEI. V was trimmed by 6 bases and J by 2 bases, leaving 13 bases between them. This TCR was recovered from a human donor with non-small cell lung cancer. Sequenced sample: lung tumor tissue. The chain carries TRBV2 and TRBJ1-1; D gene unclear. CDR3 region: CASSANRRNTEAFF. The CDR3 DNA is TGTGCCAGCAGCGCGAACCGGAGAAACACTGAAGCTTTCTTT.